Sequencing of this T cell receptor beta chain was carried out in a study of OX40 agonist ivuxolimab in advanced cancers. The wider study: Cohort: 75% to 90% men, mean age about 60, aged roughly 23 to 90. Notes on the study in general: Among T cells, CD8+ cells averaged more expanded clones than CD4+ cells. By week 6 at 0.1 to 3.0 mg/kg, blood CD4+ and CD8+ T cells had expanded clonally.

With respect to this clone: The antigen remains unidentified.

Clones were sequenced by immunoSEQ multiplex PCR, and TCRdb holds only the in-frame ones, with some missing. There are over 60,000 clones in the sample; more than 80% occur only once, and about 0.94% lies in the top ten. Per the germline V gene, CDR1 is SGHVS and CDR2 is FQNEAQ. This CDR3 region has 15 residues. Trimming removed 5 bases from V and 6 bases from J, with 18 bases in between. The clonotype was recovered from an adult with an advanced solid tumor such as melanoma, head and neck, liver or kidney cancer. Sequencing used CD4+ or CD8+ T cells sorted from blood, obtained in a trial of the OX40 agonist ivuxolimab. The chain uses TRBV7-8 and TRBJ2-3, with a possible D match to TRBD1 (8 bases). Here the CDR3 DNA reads TGTGCCAGCAGCCCCCGGACTAGGACAGGGGATACGCAGTATTTT. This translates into CASSPRTRTGDTQYF.